The source of this T cell receptor (beta chain) is a study of T cell changes during pregnancy in multiple sclerosis (dated by TCRdb to about 2019). About the study as a whole: The study examined how the T cell repertoire changed over the course of pregnancy in women with multiple sclerosis.

Receptor amplification or capture employed the immunoSEQ multiplex PCR assay. The table was pulled from immuneACCESS by TCRdb, which kept in-frame rearrangements only. Such tables lose some clones; where checked, under half of the loss comes from unresolved V genes, and the rest has no known cause. This sample has about 70,000 clones in its table, and roughly 94% of those were observed once. Of the sample, about 0.61% falls within the top ten clones. As to this clone: This clone's antigen is unknown. Base qualities are not provided; no much larger clone lies one nucleotide away.

The junction shows trimming of 6 bases on V and 2 bases on J, and the gene matches do not reach 14 bases of it. The CDR3 holds 17 amino acids from the cysteine to the phenylalanine. Here the CDR3 DNA is all that survives: 51 bases in frame from base 1. In the germline V gene, CDR1 corresponds to SNHLY and CDR2 to FYNNEI. Sample: peripheral blood, taken in the third trimester of pregnancy. Recombination connected TRBV2 to TRBJ2-5; TRBD2 matches 8 bases in the middle. The receptor was derived from a female donor with multiple sclerosis, enrolled in a pregnancy study. The CDR3: CASRSVGGAGWQETQYF. In nucleotide form, the sequence is TGTGCCAGCAGGTCCGTCGGGGGGGCGGGATGGCAAGAGACCCAGTACTTC.